This record looks at one T cell receptor (beta chain) sequence and its context. This sample was included in a study of blood T cell repertoires in COVID-19. For the study at large: T cells, B-cell-depleted T cells, or PBMCs supplied cDNA or gDNA.

Germline CDR1 is SGHRS and CDR2 is YFSETQ. V shed 2 bases and J shed 2 bases, with 12 bases lying between them. The CDR3 is made up of 15 amino acids. Sequencing used immunoSEQ multiplex PCR; TCRdb keeps in-frame clones, though not all of them. The data contain approximately 59,000 clones, 80% to 85% of them singletons. Sample: peripheral blood. The chain has TRBV5-1 and TRBJ2-3; D call uncertain. This receptor was taken from an elderly man with acute or convalescent COVID-19. The CDR3 sequence is CASSLRGGLTDTQYF. The CDR3 DNA reads TGCGCCAGCAGCTTACGTGGTGGGCTCACAGATACGCAGTATTTT.